The 2 T cell receptor beta chains below all came from one sample that was sequenced in a study of cytomegalovirus exposure and HLA in healthy donors (dated by TCRdb to the late 2010s). Receptor amplification or capture employed the immunoSEQ multiplex PCR assay. For the multiplex PCR, a mixture combining 60 forward primers for TCR Vbeta segments and 13 reverse primers for TCR Jbeta segments was used. TCRdb mirrors the immuneACCESS table, restricted to in-frame sequences. Some clones are absent from its copies; in checked studies, under half trace to an unresolved V gene, and the reason for the others is unknown. The sample table includes 70,000 or so clones. Clones ranked in the top ten supply about 5% of the sample. Sequencing was performed on PBMCs. These receptor sequences come from a man aged 35-49 years in good health and CMV-seronegative.

The genes are TRBV10-1 and TRBJ2-3; 7 bases map to TRBD2. Germline V gene data show CDR1 as WNHNN and CDR2 as SYGVQD (reference sequence). J lost 6 bases, V lost 6 bases, and 15 bases had no gene match. This CDR3 has 16 residues. The CDR3 protein is CASSIFPSGTADTQYF. In DNA, the CDR3 is TGCGCCAGCAGCATTTTTCCGAGCGGGACCGCGGATACGCAGTATTTT.

The chain is built from TRBV19 and TRBJ2-3; 11 nucleotides align to TRBD2. This CDR3 region has 17 residues. Germline V lookup: CDR1 LNHDA, CDR2 SQIVND (reference sequence). V trimming: 7 bases; J trimming: 5 bases; junction bases outside the gene matches: 14. The CDR3 DNA reads TGTGCCAGTAAAACTAGCGGGGGCCCAAGCCTTCTAGATACGCAGTATTTT. Amino acid sequence: CASKTSGGPSLLDTQYF.